This is a list of T cell receptor beta chains from one sample in a study of beta chain features in type 1 diabetes. Measured with immunoSEQ multiplex PCR; TCRdb has only the in-frame clones, and not every one. The repertoire holds 130,000 or so clones, with about 9.7% as singletons. The sequenced material came from central memory CD4+ T cells from blood. The origin of the receptors is a woman aged 40 to 55 in good health. CDR3s include the opening cysteine and the closing phenylalanine or tryptophan. D genes are given only for firm matches.

>NA|TRBV7-6|TRBJ2-3
CASSLSGGWVDTQYF
>TRBD2|TRBV4-2|TRBJ2-1
CASSQTASGGYNEQFF
>TRBD1|TRBV5-1|TRBJ2-5
CASSPLVVTGYQETQYF
>TRBD1|TRBV6-1|TRBJ2-7
CASSSGTGREQYF
>NA|TRBV27|TRBJ1-4
CASSFNRAGGEKLFF
>TRBD1|TRBV9|TRBJ1-4
CASSPGQGFGGGEKLFF
>TRBD2|TRBV7-8|TRBJ2-4
CASSLGWTSGGAKNIQYF
>TRBD2|TRBV29-1|TRBJ2-7
CSAREAGGIFEQYF
>NA|TRBV10-3|TRBJ1-2
CAISESRGTYTF
>TRBD2|TRBV12-5|TRBJ2-1
CASGLSGLATDEQFF
>NA|TRBV5-1|TRBJ2-3
CASSLAAETDTQYF
>NA|TRBV19|TRBJ2-2
CASGASPNTGELFF
>NA|TRBV28|TRBJ1-5
CASSLFGVTGRPQHF
>TRBD2|TRBV6-6|TRBJ2-5
CASTLSGGYQETQYF
>NA|TRBV15|TRBJ1-5
CATSRDRSAGAGNQPQHF
>TRBD2|TRBV5-1|TRBJ2-5
CASSLGLAGAPRETQYF
>NA|TRBV6-1|TRBJ2-1
CASSEASTEQFF
>NA|TRBV16|TRBJ1-3
CASRRDSSGNTIYF
>NA|TRBV19|TRBJ1-1
CASRGGGAENTEAFF
>TRBD2|TRBV2|TRBJ2-5
CASSYERGQETQYF
>NA|TRBV11-2|TRBJ2-7
CATLDRQTYEQYF
>NA|TRBV7-2|TRBJ2-1
CASSLARNEQFF
>NA|TRBV2|TRBJ1-2
CASSEAGEGLYGYTF
>NA|TRBV2|TRBJ1-2
CASSVRGPSNYGYTF
>NA|TRBV9|TRBJ2-5
CASTLRDSQETQYF
>NA|TRBV10-3|TRBJ1-4
CAISEFGGENEKLFF
>NA|TRBV6-5|TRBJ2-1
CASSYGARNEQFF
>NA|TRBV7-9|TRBJ2-4
CASSSPLAKNIQYF
>TRBD1|TRBV9|TRBJ2-3
CASSSRTGTTSTDTQYF
>NA|TRBV4-1|TRBJ2-1
CASSQRTGYNEQFF
>NA|TRBV6-1|TRBJ2-7
CASSVGGNPYEQYF
>TRBD2|TRBV9|TRBJ2-3
CASQRGLFTDTQYF
>NA|TRBV9|TRBJ1-5
CASSPDTGNQPQHF
>TRBD1|TRBV18|TRBJ2-3
CASSPPLTGGDTQYF
>NA|TRBV11-2|TRBJ1-1
CASSLGTFGRDTEAFF
>TRBD1|TRBV19|TRBJ1-2
CASSIDRGPGYGYTF
>NA|TRBV7-9|TRBJ2-3
CASNPLGGVADTQYF
>NA|TRBV18|TRBJ2-5
CASSPPGPHMETQYF
>TRBD1|TRBV5-1|TRBJ2-2
CASSGDRGTGELFF
>TRBD1|TRBV29-1|TRBJ1-2
CSVLPGQINYGYTF
>NA|TRBV19|TRBJ2-7
CASSFSITSKAYEQYF
>TRBD1|TRBV5-4|TRBJ1-6
CASSTRDRGDSPLHF
>NA|TRBV7-8|TRBJ2-7
CASSLTVYSYEQYF
>NA|TRBV2|TRBJ2-5
CASGAEQETQYF
>TRBD2|TRBV9|TRBJ2-1
CASSVERGGTYNEQFF
>TRBD2|TRBV5-4|TRBJ2-7
CASSLTSGGPGYEQYF
>NA|TRBV6-6|TRBJ1-2
CASILGTNNYGYTF
>TRBD2|TRBV5-1|TRBJ2-3
CASRETSASSTDTQYF
>TRBD2|TRBV7-8|TRBJ2-5
CASSKSGGAGETQYF
>TRBD2|TRBV5-1|TRBJ2-5
CASSLYGGEEETQYF
>TRBD1|TRBV6-5|TRBJ2-5
CASSSTGQETQYF
>TRBD1|TRBV7-7|TRBJ2-1
CASSLGDRGFADEQFF
>NA|TRBV7-9|TRBJ2-7
CASSLGTGNVAYEQYF
>NA|TRBV6-6|TRBJ2-3
CASRPGLGTDTQYF
>NA|TRBV21-1|TRBJ2-1
CASSNRAGYSYNEQFF
>NA|TRBV5-4|TRBJ2-7
CASSLADEQYF
>NA|TRBV27|TRBJ1-6
CASRETGSPLHF
>TRBD1|TRBV29-1|TRBJ2-7
CSVPGQGYEQYF
>NA|TRBV5-1|TRBJ1-1
CASSYAGDEAFF